This T cell receptor (beta chain) was found in a study of T cells after yellow fever vaccination. The wider study: SMART-Seq v4 Ultra Low Input handled preparation of low-cell-number fractions.

As concerns this clonotype: Its target is not known.

V was pared by 0 bases and J by 9 bases, with 13 bases between. This CDR3 region has 14 residues. CDR1 is SGDLS, CDR2 YYNGEE, per germline. Findings of the study overall: Reappearance after the booster was seen for most primary-vaccination clones, at 96% CD4 and 70% to 90% CD8.

TCRdb used MiXCR to reprocess the 5' RACE reads, holding one entry per CDR3 protein. The sample lists 620,000 or so distinct CDR3 sequences, about 17% seen once, with 17% in the top ten. Sequencing was performed on PBMCs, taken around 5 days after the first yellow fever vaccination. The sequence came from a man younger than 35 who received the YFV17D yellow fever vaccine. The V and J genes are TRBV9 and TRBJ2-1; no definite D call. The CDR3 spells CASSVERSSSEQFF. As DNA, the CDR3 is TGTGCCAGCAGCGTAGAGCGTAGCTCGAGTGAGCAGTTCTTC.